These 7 T cell receptor beta chains were all obtained from the same sample, sequenced in a study of shared clonotypes between healthy human individuals. Using immunoSEQ multiplex PCR, the repertoire was profiled, and TCRdb retains in-frame clones only, with some absent. The table includes about 1.5 million clones, roughly 97% detected once. The source material was naive CD4+ T cells sorted from blood. Sample subset: CD45RA+ positively selected. These TCRs come from a man under 40 in good health.

This sequence joins TRBV27 and TRBJ2-4; 13 bases are a match to TRBD2. The J segment lost 0 bases and the V segment lost 5 bases, leaving 4 bases of the junction unmatched. This CDR3 region has 17 residues. Germline-derived CDR1 and CDR2 are MNHEY and SMNVEV (reference sequence). The DNA for the CDR3 is TGTGCCAGCAGTCGAACTAGCGGGAGGGTAGCCAAAAACATTCAGTACTTC. Its protein product is CASSRTSGRVAKNIQYF.

The chain links TRBV9 to TRBJ2-3; 9 bases are a match to TRBD2. CDR3 size: 16 residues. The trim removed 0 bases at V and 2 bases at J, leaving 4 bases unmatched. Germline-derived CDR1 and CDR2 are SGDLS and YYNGEE. CDR3 loop: CASSVAGLANTDTQYF. For the CDR3, the DNA is TGTGCCAGCAGCGTAGCCGGACTAGCGAACACAGATACGCAGTATTTT.

The rearrangement joins TRBV5-5 to TRBJ2-5, with D perhaps matching TRBD2 (6 bases). The CDR3 has 14 residues. V lost 3 bases, J lost 3 bases, and 12 bases lay in between. Germline values: CDR1 SGHKS, CDR2 YYEKEE (reference sequence). In nucleotides, the CDR3 is TGTGCCAGCAGCTCGGGGGTTTGGGAAGAGACCCAGTACTTC. Its translation: CASSSGVWEETQYF.

The V call is TRBV11-2, the J call TRBJ2-3; D is possibly TRBD1 (5 bases). V was clipped by 3 bases and J by 14 bases, with 18 bases between them. In germline, CDR1 is SGHAT, CDR2 FQNNGV. The CDR3 covers 13 residues. The CDR3 coding sequence is TGTGCCAGCAGCTTTCTCAGGGAACTCAATCCGTATTTT. Translating gives CASSFLRELNPYF.

The rearrangement uses TRBV19 and TRBJ1-5; D unclear. The CDR3 totals 17 residues. Germline assignment: CDR1 LNHDA and CDR2 SQIVND (reference sequence). The V and J ends lost 3 bases and 2 bases respectively, with 17 bases between them. The CDR3 region has the DNA TGTGCCAGTAGTATTGCGTTGGGGAGGGCGGGCAATCAGCCCCAGCATTTT. It codes for CASSIALGRAGNQPQHF.

This rearrangement joins TRBV6-1 to TRBJ1-5, with 7 positions matching TRBD1. With V trimmed by 6 bases and J by 5 bases, 1 base remained unmatched. Looked up from germline, CDR1 is MNHNS and CDR2 is SASEGT. The CDR3 consists of 12 residues. This chain's CDR3 is CASRQGDQPQHF. As DNA, the CDR3 is TGTGCCAGCAGGCAGGGGGATCAGCCCCAGCATTTT.

As for this clone: The same CDR3 arises from other DNA sequences in this sample as well. The chain is built from TRBV27 and TRBJ1-1; TRBD1 aligns across 8 bases. This CDR3 spans 14 amino acids. Unmatched junction bases numbered 4, after V lost 3 bases and J lost 4 bases. Germline V gene data show CDR1 as MNHEY and CDR2 as SMNVEV (reference sequence). The CDR3 coding sequence is TGTGCCAGCAGTTTCAGACAGGGGAGCACTGAAGCTTTCTTT. Encoded protein: CASSFRQGSTEAFF.